The rows below give T cell receptor beta chains drawn from one sample of a study of blood T cell repertoires in COVID-19. Sequencing used immunoSEQ multiplex PCR; TCRdb keeps in-frame clones, though not all of them. The table lists roughly 250,000 clones, 65% to 85% of them singletons. Sample: peripheral blood. The receptors were gathered from a person aged 65 to 85 with COVID-19, enrolled during active disease. The CDR3 runs from the conserved cysteine through the conserved F or W. Each record gives: clone size, J gene, D gene, V gene, CDR3 protein, CDR3 DNA. The D gene is left open where the match is weak. Clone size appears in some rows only: once, few, many, or a class for an expanded clone.

size: once
J: TRBJ2-5
D: NA
V: TRBV9
CDR3: CASSPTGGGGETQYF
DNA: TGTGCCAGCAGCCCAACGGGGGGAGGGGGAGAGACCCAGTACTTC

size: NA
J: TRBJ2-7
D: NA
V: TRBV28
CDR3: CASSSLVEQYF
DNA: TGTGCCAGCAGTTCGTTAGTCGAGCAGTACTTC

size: NA
J: TRBJ2-3
D: TRBD2
V: TRBV28
CDR3: CASSLSSGRAVYTQYF
DNA: TGTGCCAGCAGTTTAAGTAGCGGGAGGGCAGTGTATACGCAGTATTTT

size: NA
J: TRBJ2-5
D: TRBD2
V: TRBV9
CDR3: CASSVAAGGQETQYF
DNA: TGTGCCAGCAGCGTAGCGGCGGGAGGCCAAGAGACCCAGTACTTC

size: NA
J: TRBJ1-6
D: NA
V: TRBV30
CDR3: CAWSNGGNNSPLHF
DNA: TGTGCCTGGAGTAACGGGGGGAATAATTCACCCCTCCACTTT

size: NA
J: TRBJ2-1
D: TRBD2
V: TRBV10-3
CDR3: CATRSGNEQFF
DNA: TGTGCCACCCGTAGCGGGAATGAGCAGTTCTTC

size: NA
J: TRBJ2-3
D: TRBD2
V: TRBV20-1
CDR3: CSASPRLAGGPDTQYF
DNA: TGCAGTGCTAGTCCTCGACTAGCGGGAGGGCCAGATACGCAGTATTTT

size: NA
J: TRBJ1-4
D: NA
V: TRBV5-1
CDR3: CASSQGLANEKLFF
DNA: TGCGCCAGCAGCCAGGGGCTGGCTAATGAAAAACTGTTTTTT

size: NA
J: TRBJ2-2
D: NA
V: TRBV5-1
CDR3: CASSSGLLGELFF
DNA: TGCGCCAGCAGCTCCGGACTGCTCGGGGAGCTGTTTTTT

size: few
J: TRBJ1-1
D: NA
V: TRBV5-1
CDR3: CASRTQPGVDTEAFF
DNA: TGCGCCAGCAGAACCCAGCCCGGGGTCGACACTGAAGCTTTCTTT

size: once
J: TRBJ2-3
D: TRBD2
V: TRBV27
CDR3: CASSSPPVIAGHTDTQYF
DNA: TGTGCCAGCAGTTCCCCCCCTGTGATAGCGGGCCACACAGATACGCAGTATTTT

size: few
J: TRBJ1-4
D: NA
V: TRBV4-3
CDR3: CASSQDLRQVRYEKLFF
DNA: TGCGCCAGCAGCCAAGATCTTAGGCAGGTTCGATATGAAAAACTGTTTTTT

size: NA
J: TRBJ2-1
D: NA
V: TRBV19
CDR3: CASRNEPHRASSYNEQFF
DNA: TGTGCCAGTAGAAACGAACCTCACAGGGCCTCCTCCTACAATGAGCAGTTCTTC

size: NA
J: TRBJ1-4
D: NA
V: TRBV3-1/TRBV3-2
CDR3: CASSQVLTPQEGEKLFF
DNA: TGTGCCAGCAGCCAAGTTTTGACACCTCAGGAAGGTGAAAAACTGTTTTTT

size: NA
J: TRBJ2-1
D: NA
V: TRBV7-6
CDR3: CASSLAHGRGTNNEQFF
DNA: TGTGCCAGCAGCTTAGCGCACGGGCGGGGAACCAACAATGAGCAGTTCTTC

size: NA
J: TRBJ1-2
D: TRBD1
V: TRBV29-1
CDR3: CSAGTGLVGYTF
DNA: TGCAGCGCCGGGACAGGGTTGGTTGGCTACACCTTC

size: NA
J: TRBJ1-1
D: NA
V: TRBV5-1
CDR3: CASSFRKQEMNTEAFF
DNA: TGCGCCAGCAGCTTTAGAAAACAGGAAATGAACACTGAAGCTTTCTTT

size: NA
J: TRBJ1-2
D: NA
V: TRBV5-4
CDR3: CASSLLGVNYGYTF
DNA: TGTGCCAGCAGCTTGTTAGGAGTCAACTATGGCTACACCTTC

size: few
J: TRBJ1-5
D: NA
V: TRBV11-2
CDR3: CASSLGEAREEGQPQHF
DNA: TGTGCCAGCAGCTTAGGAGAGGCCAGGGAGGAAGGTCAGCCCCAGCATTTT

size: NA
J: TRBJ2-6
D: NA
V: TRBV9
CDR3: CASSPLTGRFSGANVLTF
DNA: TGTGCCAGCAGCCCCCTGACAGGGAGGTTTTCTGGGGCCAACGTCCTGACTTTC

size: NA
J: TRBJ2-4
D: NA
V: TRBV28
CDR3: CASSSAGLPLKYF
DNA: TGTGCCAGCAGTAGCGCGGGACTCCCTTTGAAGTACTTC

size: NA
J: TRBJ1-1
D: NA
V: TRBV7-9
CDR3: CASSFGPGQEAFF
DNA: TGTGCCAGCAGCTTTGGCCCCGGACAAGAAGCTTTCTTT

size: once
J: TRBJ1-4
D: NA
V: TRBV28
CDR3: CASSLSNRVIYELFF
DNA: TGTGCCAGCAGTTTGAGTAACAGGGTTATTTACGAACTGTTTTTT

size: NA
J: TRBJ1-5
D: NA
V: TRBV20-1
CDR3: CSASKNTNQPQHF
DNA: TGCAGTGCTAGTAAAAACACGAATCAGCCCCAGCATTTT

size: NA
J: TRBJ2-3
D: NA
V: TRBV20-1
CDR3: CSASQVRDGTQYF
DNA: TGCAGTGCTAGTCAGGTGCGGGACGGTACGCAGTATTTT

size: NA
J: TRBJ2-7
D: TRBD1
V: TRBV30
CDR3: CAWSGDRGSHEQYF
DNA: TGTGCCTGGAGTGGGGACAGGGGCTCCCACGAGCAGTACTTC

size: NA
J: TRBJ2-3
D: TRBD2
V: TRBV9
CDR3: CASSRSGGSTDTQYF
DNA: TGTGCCAGCAGTCGTAGCGGGGGGAGCACAGATACGCAGTATTTT

size: NA
J: TRBJ1-1
D: NA
V: TRBV5-8
CDR3: CASSPWNTEAFF
DNA: TGTGCCAGCAGCCCGTGGAACACTGAAGCTTTCTTT

size: NA
J: TRBJ2-3
D: NA
V: TRBV27
CDR3: CASSLEGQGTDTQYF
DNA: TGTGCCAGCAGCTTAGAGGGTCAGGGCACAGATACGCAGTATTTT

size: NA
J: TRBJ1-1
D: NA
V: TRBV7-3
CDR3: CASSLTLQANTEAFF
DNA: TGTGCCAGCAGCTTAACGCTCCAGGCGAACACTGAAGCTTTCTTT

size: NA
J: TRBJ2-1
D: NA
V: TRBV7-2
CDR3: CASRLGSSANEQFF
DNA: TGTGCCAGCAGGCTCGGGAGCTCCGCCAATGAGCAGTTCTTC

size: NA
J: TRBJ2-5
D: TRBD1
V: TRBV18
CDR3: CASSPPGTVKETQYF
DNA: TGTGCCAGCTCACCACCAGGGACAGTAAAAGAGACCCAGTACTTC

size: NA
J: TRBJ2-7
D: NA
V: TRBV3-1/TRBV3-2
CDR3: CASSQDRGYEQYF
DNA: TGTGCCAGCAGCCAAGACCGCGGCTACGAGCAGTACTTC

size: few
J: TRBJ1-2
D: NA
V: TRBV11-2
CDR3: CASSPADRPIGF
DNA: TGTGCCAGCAGCCCAGCAGACAGACCGATAGGCTTC

size: NA
J: TRBJ1-1
D: NA
V: TRBV6-6
CDR3: CASSYYTDTEAFF
DNA: TGTGCCAGCAGTTACTATACAGACACTGAAGCTTTCTTT

size: NA
J: TRBJ1-2
D: TRBD1
V: TRBV5-4
CDR3: CASSPDRDYGYTF
DNA: TGTGCCAGCAGCCCTGACAGGGACTATGGCTACACCTTC

size: once
J: TRBJ1-1
D: NA
V: TRBV29-1
CDR3: CSAAVGRPQAFF
DNA: TGCAGCGCAGCGGTTGGCAGGCCCCAAGCTTTCTTT

size: NA
J: TRBJ2-7
D: TRBD2
V: TRBV12-3/TRBV12-4
CDR3: CASSLGGGSEQYF
DNA: TGTGCCAGCAGTCTGGGCGGGGGGAGCGAGCAGTACTTC

size: NA
J: TRBJ2-7
D: NA
V: TRBV3-1/TRBV3-2
CDR3: CASAAGAAYEQYF
DNA: TGTGCCAGCGCCGCAGGGGCGGCCTACGAGCAGTACTTC

size: NA
J: TRBJ2-2
D: TRBD1
V: TRBV5-1
CDR3: CASSQRQGTAGELFF
DNA: TGCGCCAGCAGCCAAAGACAGGGTACCGCCGGGGAGCTGTTTTTT

size: few
J: TRBJ1-1
D: NA
V: TRBV11-2
CDR3: CASSLDRDTEAFF
DNA: TGTGCCAGCAGCTTAGATCGGGACACTGAAGCTTTCTTT

size: NA
J: TRBJ1-3
D: TRBD1
V: TRBV6-5
CDR3: CASNPGTGAGNTIYF
DNA: TGTGCCAGCAATCCCGGGACAGGGGCTGGAAACACCATATATTTT

size: few
J: TRBJ2-1
D: NA
V: TRBV15
CDR3: CATSRGSGQQYNEQFF
DNA: TGTGCCACCAGCAGAGGATCCGGACAACAATACAATGAGCAGTTCTTC

size: NA
J: TRBJ2-7
D: TRBD2
V: TRBV7-2
CDR3: CASSPSSGPIYEQYF
DNA: TGTGCCAGCAGCCCGTCTAGCGGGCCGATCTACGAGCAGTACTTC

size: NA
J: TRBJ2-7
D: NA
V: TRBV11-2
CDR3: CASSPGFYEQYF
DNA: TGTGCCAGCAGCCCCGGGTTCTACGAGCAGTACTTC

size: NA
J: TRBJ1-4
D: TRBD1
V: TRBV5-8
CDR3: CASSETGVTNEKLFF
DNA: TGTGCCAGCAGCGAGACAGGGGTGACTAATGAAAAACTGTTTTTT

size: NA
J: TRBJ2-7
D: NA
V: TRBV20-1
CDR3: CSASGGVLGEQYF
DNA: TGCAGTGCTAGTGGGGGCGTATTAGGCGAGCAGTACTTC

size: NA
J: TRBJ2-7
D: NA
V: TRBV24-1
CDR3: CATSDHRLGTSTEQYF
DNA: TGTGCCACCAGTGATCACAGACTCGGGACATCTACGGAGCAGTACTTC

size: NA
J: TRBJ2-7
D: NA
V: TRBV28
CDR3: CASSLWAGVSSYEQYF
DNA: TGTGCCAGCAGTTTATGGGCGGGTGTGAGCTCCTACGAGCAGTACTTC

size: NA
J: TRBJ2-1
D: TRBD2
V: TRBV27
CDR3: CASSSGLAGGGSYNEQFF
DNA: TGTGCCAGCAGTTCGGGACTAGCGGGAGGGGGATCCTACAATGAGCAGTTCTTC

size: NA
J: TRBJ2-7
D: NA
V: TRBV19
CDR3: CASSEGPSYEQYF
DNA: TGTGCCAGTAGTGAGGGTCCTTCCTACGAGCAGTACTTC

size: few
J: TRBJ2-5
D: NA
V: TRBV29-1
CDR3: CSARQYQETQYF
DNA: TGCAGCGCCCGACAGTACCAAGAGACCCAGTACTTC

size: NA
J: TRBJ1-1
D: TRBD1
V: TRBV7-9
CDR3: CASSLGPGGGTEAFF
DNA: TGTGCCAGCAGCTTAGGGCCAGGGGGCGGCACTGAAGCTTTCTTT

size: NA
J: TRBJ1-3
D: NA
V: TRBV10-3
CDR3: CAISDAGRSGNTIYF
DNA: TGTGCCATCAGTGATGCAGGGCGCTCTGGAAACACCATATATTTT

size: once
J: TRBJ1-4
D: NA
V: TRBV28
CDR3: CASRLDSPTNEKLFF
DNA: TGTGCCAGCAGGCTAGACAGTCCAACTAATGAAAAACTGTTTTTT

size: NA
J: TRBJ2-2
D: NA
V: TRBV11-3
CDR3: CASSLPVRDRPGELFF
DNA: TGTGCCAGCAGCTTACCGGTGCGGGACCGCCCCGGGGAGCTGTTTTTT

size: NA
J: TRBJ2-7
D: NA
V: TRBV5-1
CDR3: CASSLGQGLSYEQYF
DNA: TGCGCCAGCAGCTTGGGGCAGGGTCTCTCCTACGAGCAGTACTTC

size: NA
J: TRBJ1-1
D: NA
V: TRBV19
CDR3: CASSNSMNTEAFF
DNA: TGTGCCAGTAGTAACAGCATGAACACTGAAGCTTTCTTT

size: NA
J: TRBJ1-1
D: NA
V: TRBV28
CDR3: CASSATGYSTEAFF
DNA: TGTGCCAGCAGTGCAACAGGGTATAGCACTGAAGCTTTCTTT

size: once
J: TRBJ1-1
D: NA
V: TRBV11-2
CDR3: CASRPRSEGRRAEAFF
DNA: TGTGCCAGCAGGCCAAGATCGGAGGGAAGACGGGCTGAAGCTTTCTTT